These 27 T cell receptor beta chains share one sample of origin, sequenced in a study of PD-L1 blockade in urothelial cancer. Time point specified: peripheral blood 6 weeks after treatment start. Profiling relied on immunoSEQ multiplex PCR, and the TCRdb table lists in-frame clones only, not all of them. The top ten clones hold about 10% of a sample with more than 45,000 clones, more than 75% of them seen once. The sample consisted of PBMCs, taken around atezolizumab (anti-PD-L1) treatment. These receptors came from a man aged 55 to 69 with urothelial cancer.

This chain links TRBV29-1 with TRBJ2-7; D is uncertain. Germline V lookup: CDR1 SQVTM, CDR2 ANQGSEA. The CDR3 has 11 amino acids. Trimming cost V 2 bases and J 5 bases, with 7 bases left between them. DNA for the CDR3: TGCAGCGTTGAAATTCTCCACGAGCAGTACTTC. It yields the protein CSVEILHEQYF.

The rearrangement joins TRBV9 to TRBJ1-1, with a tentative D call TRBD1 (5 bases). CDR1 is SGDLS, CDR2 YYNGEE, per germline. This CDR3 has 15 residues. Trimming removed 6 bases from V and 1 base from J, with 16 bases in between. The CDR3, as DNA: TGTGCCAGCACCCCACTGGGGCAGGGGAACACTGAAGCTTTCTTT. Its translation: CASTPLGQGNTEAFF.

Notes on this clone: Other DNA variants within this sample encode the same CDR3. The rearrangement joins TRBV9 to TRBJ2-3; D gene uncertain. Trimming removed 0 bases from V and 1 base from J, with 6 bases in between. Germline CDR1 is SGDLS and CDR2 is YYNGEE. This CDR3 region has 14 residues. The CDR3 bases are TGTGCCAGCAGCGTAGGTACGGGCACAGATACGCAGTATTTT. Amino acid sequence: CASSVGTGTDTQYF. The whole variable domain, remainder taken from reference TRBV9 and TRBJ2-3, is DSGVTQTPKHLITATGQRVTLRCSPRSGDLSVYWYQQSLDQGLQFLIQYYNGEERAKGNILERFSAQQFPDLHSELNLSSLELGDSALYFCASSVGTGTDTQYFGPGTRLTVL.

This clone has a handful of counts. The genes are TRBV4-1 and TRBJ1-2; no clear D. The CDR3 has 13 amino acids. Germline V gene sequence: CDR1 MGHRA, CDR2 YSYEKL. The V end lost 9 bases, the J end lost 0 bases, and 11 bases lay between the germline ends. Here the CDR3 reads CASGVGANYGYTF. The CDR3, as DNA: TGCGCCAGTGGCGTAGGAGCTAACTATGGCTACACCTTC.

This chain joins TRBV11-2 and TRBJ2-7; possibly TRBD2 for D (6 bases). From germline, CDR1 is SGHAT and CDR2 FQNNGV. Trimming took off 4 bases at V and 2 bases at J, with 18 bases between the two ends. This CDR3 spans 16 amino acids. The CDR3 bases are TGTGCCAGCAGCTCATTAGTTGGCGGAGGGACCTACGAGCAGTACTTC. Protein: CASSSLVGGGTYEQYF.

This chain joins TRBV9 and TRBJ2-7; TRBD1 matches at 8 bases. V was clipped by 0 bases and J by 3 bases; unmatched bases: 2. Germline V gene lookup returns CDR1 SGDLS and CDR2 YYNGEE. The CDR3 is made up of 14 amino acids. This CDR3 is CASSVGRGLYEQYF. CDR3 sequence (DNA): TGTGCCAGCAGCGTAGGCAGGGGGCTCTACGAGCAGTACTTC.

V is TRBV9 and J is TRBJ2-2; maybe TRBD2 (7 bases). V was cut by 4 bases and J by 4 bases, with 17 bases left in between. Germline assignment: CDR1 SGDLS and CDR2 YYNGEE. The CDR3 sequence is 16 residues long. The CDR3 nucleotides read TGTGCCAGCAGCTCCGAGGGGGGGGCGGGCACCGGGGAGCTGTTTTTT. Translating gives CASSSEGGAGTGELFF.

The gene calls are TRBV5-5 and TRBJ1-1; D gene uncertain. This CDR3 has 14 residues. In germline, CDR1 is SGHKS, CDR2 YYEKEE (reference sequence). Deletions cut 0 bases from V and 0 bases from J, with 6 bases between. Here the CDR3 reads CASSLASVNTEAFF. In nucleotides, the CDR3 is TGTGCCAGCAGCTTGGCCAGCGTGAACACTGAAGCTTTCTTT.

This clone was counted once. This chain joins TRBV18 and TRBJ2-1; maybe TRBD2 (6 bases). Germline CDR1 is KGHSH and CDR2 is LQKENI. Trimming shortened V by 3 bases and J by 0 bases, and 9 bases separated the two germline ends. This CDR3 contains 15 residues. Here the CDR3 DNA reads TGTGCCAGCTCACCGGCGGGGTACTCCTACAATGAGCAGTTCTTC. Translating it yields CASSPAGYSYNEQFF.

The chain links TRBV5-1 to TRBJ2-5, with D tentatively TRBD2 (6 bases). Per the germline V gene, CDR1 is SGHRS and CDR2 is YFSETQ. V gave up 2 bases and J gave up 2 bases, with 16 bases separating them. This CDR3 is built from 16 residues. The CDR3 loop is CASSFSGGEIQETQYF. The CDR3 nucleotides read TGCGCCAGCAGCTTTAGTGGCGGGGAAATACAAGAGACCCAGTACTTC.

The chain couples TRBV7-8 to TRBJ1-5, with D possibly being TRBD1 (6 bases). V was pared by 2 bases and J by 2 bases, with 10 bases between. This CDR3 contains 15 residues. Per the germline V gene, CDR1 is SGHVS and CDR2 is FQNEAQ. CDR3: CASSLSGDGNQPQHF. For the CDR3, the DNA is TGTGCCAGCAGCTTATCAGGGGACGGCAATCAGCCCCAGCATTTT.

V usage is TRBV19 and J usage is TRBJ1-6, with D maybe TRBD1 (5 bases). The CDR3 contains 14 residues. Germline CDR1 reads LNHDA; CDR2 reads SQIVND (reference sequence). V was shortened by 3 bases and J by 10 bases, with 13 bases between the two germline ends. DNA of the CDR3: TGTGCCAGTAGTATCCCCAGGGCTAAGTCACCCCTCCACTTT. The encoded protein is CASSIPRAKSPLHF.

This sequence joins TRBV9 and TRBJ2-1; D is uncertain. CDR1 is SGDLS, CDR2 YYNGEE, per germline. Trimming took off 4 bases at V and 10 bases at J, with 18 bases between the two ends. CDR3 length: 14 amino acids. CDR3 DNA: TGTGCCAGCAGCCCCTTATCGCGTCTCGGGGAGCAGTTCTTC. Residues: CASSPLSRLGEQFF. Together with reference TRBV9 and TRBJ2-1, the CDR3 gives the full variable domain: DSGVTQTPKHLITATGQRVTLRCSPRSGDLSVYWYQQSLDQGLQFLIQYYNGEERAKGNILERFSAQQFPDLHSELNLSSLELGDSALYFCASSPLSRLGEQFFGPGTRLTVL.

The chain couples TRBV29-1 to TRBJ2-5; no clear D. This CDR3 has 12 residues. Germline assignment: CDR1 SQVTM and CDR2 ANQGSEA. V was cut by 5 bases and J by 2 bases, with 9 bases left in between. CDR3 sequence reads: CSVLRFQETQYF. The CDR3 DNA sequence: TGCAGCGTTCTCAGGTTTCAAGAGACCCAGTACTTC.

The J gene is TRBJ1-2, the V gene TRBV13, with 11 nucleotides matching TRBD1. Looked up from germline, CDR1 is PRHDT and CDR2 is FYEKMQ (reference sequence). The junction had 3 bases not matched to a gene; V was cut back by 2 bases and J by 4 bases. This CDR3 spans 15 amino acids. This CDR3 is CASSLRTGGGYGYTF. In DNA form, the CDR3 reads TGTGCCAGCAGCTTAAGGACAGGGGGCGGCTATGGCTACACCTTC.

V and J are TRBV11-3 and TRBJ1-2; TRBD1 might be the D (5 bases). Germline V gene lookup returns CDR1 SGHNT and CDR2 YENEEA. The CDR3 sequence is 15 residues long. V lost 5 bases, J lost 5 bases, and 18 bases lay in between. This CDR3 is CASSPGGPGAYGYTF. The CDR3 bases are TGTGCCAGCAGCCCCGGGGGACCCGGGGCTTATGGCTACACCTTC.

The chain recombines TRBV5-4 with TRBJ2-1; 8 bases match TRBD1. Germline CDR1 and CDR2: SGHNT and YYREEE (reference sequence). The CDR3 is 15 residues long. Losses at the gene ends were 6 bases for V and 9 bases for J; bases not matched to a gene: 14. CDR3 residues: CASTSTRGRFGEQFF. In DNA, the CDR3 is TGTGCCAGCACCTCCACCAGGGGGCGGTTTGGTGAGCAGTTCTTC.

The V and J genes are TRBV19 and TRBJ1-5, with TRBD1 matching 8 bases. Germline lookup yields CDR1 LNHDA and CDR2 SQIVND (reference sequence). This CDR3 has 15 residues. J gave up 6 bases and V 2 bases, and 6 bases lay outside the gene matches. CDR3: CASSIMAQGAQPQHF. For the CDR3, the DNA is TGTGCCAGTAGTATAATGGCCCAGGGGGCTCAGCCCCAGCATTTT.

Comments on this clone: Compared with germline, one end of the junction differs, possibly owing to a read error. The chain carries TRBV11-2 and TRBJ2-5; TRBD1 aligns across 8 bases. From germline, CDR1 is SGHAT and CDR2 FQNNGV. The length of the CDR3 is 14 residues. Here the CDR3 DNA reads TGTGCCAGCAGCCTAGACAGGGGTCAAGAGACCCAGTACTTC. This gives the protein CASSLDRGQETQYF. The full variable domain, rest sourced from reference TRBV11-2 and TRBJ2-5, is EAGVAQSPRYKIIEKRQSVAFWCNPISGHATLYWYQQILGQGPKLLIQFQNNGVVDDSQLPKDRFSAERLKGVDSTLKIQPAKLEDSAVYLCASSLDRGQETQYFGPGTRLLVL.

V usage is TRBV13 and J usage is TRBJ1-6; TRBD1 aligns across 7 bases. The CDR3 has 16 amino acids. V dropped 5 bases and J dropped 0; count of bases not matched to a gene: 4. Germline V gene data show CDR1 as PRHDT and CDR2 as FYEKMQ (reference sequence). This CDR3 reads CASSPQGSSYNSPLHF. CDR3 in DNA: TGTGCCAGCAGCCCACAGGGGTCCTCCTATAATTCACCCCTCCACTTT. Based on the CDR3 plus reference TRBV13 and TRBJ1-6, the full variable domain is AAGVIQSPRHLIKEKRETATLKCYPIPRHDTVYWYQQGPGQDPQFLISFYEKMQSDKGSIPDRFSAQQFSDYHSELNMSSLELGDSALYFCASSPQGSSYNSPLHFGNGTRLTVT.

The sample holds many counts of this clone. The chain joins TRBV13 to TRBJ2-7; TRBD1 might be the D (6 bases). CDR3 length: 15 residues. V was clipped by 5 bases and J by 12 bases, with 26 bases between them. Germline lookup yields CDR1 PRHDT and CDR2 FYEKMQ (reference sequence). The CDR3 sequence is CASSRTKDSRFRRYF. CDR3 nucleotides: TGTGCCAGCAGCCGGACCAAGGACAGTCGCTTTCGGCGGTACTTC. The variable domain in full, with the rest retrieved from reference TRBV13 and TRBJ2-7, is AAGVIQSPRHLIKEKRETATLKCYPIPRHDTVYWYQQGPGQDPQFLISFYEKMQSDKGSIPDRFSAQQFSDYHSELNMSSLELGDSALYFCASSRTKDSRFRRYFGPGTRLTVT.

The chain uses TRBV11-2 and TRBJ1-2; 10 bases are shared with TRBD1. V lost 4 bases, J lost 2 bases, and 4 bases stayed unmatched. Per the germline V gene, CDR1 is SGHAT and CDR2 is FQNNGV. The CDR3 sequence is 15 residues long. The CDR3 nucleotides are TGTGCCAGCAGCTCCCGGGACAGGGGAAACTATGGCTACACCTTC. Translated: CASSSRDRGNYGYTF.

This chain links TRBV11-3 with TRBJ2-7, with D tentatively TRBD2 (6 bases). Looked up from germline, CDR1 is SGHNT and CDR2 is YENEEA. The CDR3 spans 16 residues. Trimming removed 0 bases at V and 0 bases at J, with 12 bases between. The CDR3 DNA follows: TGTGCCAGCAGCTTAGAGTCAGGACTATCCTCCTACGAGCAGTACTTC. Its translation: CASSLESGLSSYEQYF.

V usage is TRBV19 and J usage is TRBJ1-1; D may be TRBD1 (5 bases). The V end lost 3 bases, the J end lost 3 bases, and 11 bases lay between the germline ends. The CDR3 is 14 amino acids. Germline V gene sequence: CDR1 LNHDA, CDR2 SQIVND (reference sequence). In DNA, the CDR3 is TGTGCCAGTAGTATGGCCGGGACTTACACTGAAGCTTTCTTT. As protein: CASSMAGTYTEAFF.

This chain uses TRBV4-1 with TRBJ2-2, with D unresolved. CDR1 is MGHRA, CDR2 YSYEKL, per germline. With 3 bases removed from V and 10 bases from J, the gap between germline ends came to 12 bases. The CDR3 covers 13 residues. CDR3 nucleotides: TGCGCCAGCAGCCAGGCCCCCTCCTTGGAGCTGTTTTTT. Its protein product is CASSQAPSLELFF.

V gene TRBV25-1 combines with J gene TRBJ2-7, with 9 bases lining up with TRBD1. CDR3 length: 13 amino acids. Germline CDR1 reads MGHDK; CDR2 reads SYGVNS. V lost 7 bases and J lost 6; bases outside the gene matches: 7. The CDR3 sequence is CASTGTGLGEQYF. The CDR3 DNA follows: TGTGCCAGCACCGGGACAGGGTTGGGCGAGCAGTACTTC.

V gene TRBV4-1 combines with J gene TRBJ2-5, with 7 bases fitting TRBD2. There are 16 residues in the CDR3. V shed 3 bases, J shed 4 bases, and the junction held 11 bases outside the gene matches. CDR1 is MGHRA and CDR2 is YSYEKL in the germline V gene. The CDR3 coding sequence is TGCGCCAGCAGCCATAGCGTGGGGGGAGGGACAGAGACCCAGTACTTC. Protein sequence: CASSHSVGGGTETQYF.